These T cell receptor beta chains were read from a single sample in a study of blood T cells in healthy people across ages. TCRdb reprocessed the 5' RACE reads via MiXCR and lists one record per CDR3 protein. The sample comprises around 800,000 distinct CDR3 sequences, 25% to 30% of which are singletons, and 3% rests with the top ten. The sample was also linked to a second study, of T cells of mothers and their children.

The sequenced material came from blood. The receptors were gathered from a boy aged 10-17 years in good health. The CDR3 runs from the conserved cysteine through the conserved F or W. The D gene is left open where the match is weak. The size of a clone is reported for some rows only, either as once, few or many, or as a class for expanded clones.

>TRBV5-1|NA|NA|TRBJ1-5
TGCGCCAGCAGCCCAGGGGACAAAAATCAGCCCCAGCATTTT
CASSPGDKNQPQHF
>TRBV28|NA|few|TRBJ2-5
TGTGCCAGCAGTATAACGAGAGGATCCCAGTACTTC
CASSITRGSQYF
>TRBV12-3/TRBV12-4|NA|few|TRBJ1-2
TGTGCCAGCAGTCCGGGGGACCGAATTAGAGATGGCTACACCTTC
CASSPGDRIRDGYTF
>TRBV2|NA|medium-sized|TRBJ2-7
TGTGCCAGCAGTGAAATGAGGCAGGGCGCCGAGCAGTACTTC
CASSEMRQGAEQYF
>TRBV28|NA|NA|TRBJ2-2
TGTGCTAGCAGTTTAGGGCAGGAAACCGGGGAGCTGTTTTTT
CASSLGQETGELFF
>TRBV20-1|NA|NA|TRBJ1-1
TGCAGTGCGTCACAGGGACCGAACACTGAAGCTTTCTTT
CSASQGPNTEAFF
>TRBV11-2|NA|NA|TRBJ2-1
TGTGCCAGCAGCGTAGAGGAGGCTAACCAGCAGTTCTTC
CASSVEEANQQFF
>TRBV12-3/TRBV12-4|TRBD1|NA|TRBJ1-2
TGTGCCAGCAGGGGACAGGGTGGCTGCACCTTC
CASRGQGGCTF
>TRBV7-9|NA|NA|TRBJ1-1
TGTGCCAGCAGCTCAGTCCGGGAAACGAACACTGAAGCTTTCTTT
CASSSVRETNTEAFF
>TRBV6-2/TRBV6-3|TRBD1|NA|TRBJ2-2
TGTGCCACCTCGACAGGGATTTACACCGGGGAGCTGTTTTTT
CATSTGIYTGELFF
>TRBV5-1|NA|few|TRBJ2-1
TGCGCCAGCAGCTGGACGCAGGGCCTTGGGGCCTACAATGAGCAGTTCTTC
CASSWTQGLGAYNEQFF
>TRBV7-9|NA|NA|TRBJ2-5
TGTGCCAGCAGCGGAGGGGACTTAGAGTACTTC
CASSGGDLEYF
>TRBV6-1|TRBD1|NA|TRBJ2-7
TGTGCCAGCAGTGAACCGGGACAGGGGGACGAGCAGTACTTC
CASSEPGQGDEQYF
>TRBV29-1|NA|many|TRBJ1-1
TGCAGCGCATCGCCTCCTACAGGGTCCACTGAAGCTTTCTTT
CSASPPTGSTEAFF
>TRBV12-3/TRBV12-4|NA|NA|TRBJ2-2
TGTGCCAGCAGTCGACAAACCGGGGAGCTGTCTTTT
CASSRQTGELSF